This is a list of T cell receptor beta chains from one sample in a study of technical replicates of blood from several donors. Data came from immunoSEQ multiplex PCR; TCRdb stores just in-frame clones and leaves some out. The sample includes about 74,000 clones, approximately 96% of them seen just once. Material: T cells isolated from PBMCs. The receptors shown here come from a human donor in good health. The CDR3 runs from the conserved cysteine through the conserved F or W. A D gene is named only where the DNA matches it firmly. Size values are once, few and many counts, or a class for expanded clones, and some rows have none.

>NA|TRBJ2-4|NA|TRBV10-3
CAISEERTWDIQYF
TGTGCCATCAGTGAGGAGCGGACCTGGGACATTCAGTACTTC
>NA|TRBJ2-7|NA|TRBV6-6
CASRERAYEQYF
TGTGCCAGCAGAGAGAGGGCCTACGAGCAGTACTTC
>NA|TRBJ2-7|TRBD2|TRBV5-6
CASSLLGLAGFYEQYF
TGTGCCAGCAGCTTGTTGGGTCTAGCGGGTTTCTACGAGCAGTACTTC
>NA|TRBJ1-4|NA|TRBV7-9
CASSLQGEKLFF
TGTGCCAGCAGCTTACAGGGAGAAAAACTGTTTTTT
>NA|TRBJ2-7|NA|TRBV18
CASSPPGRGGYEQYF
TGTGCCAGCTCACCACCGGGCCGGGGTGGGTACGAGCAGTACTTC
>NA|TRBJ2-1|TRBD2|TRBV30
CACMVSGKYNEQFF
TGTGCCTGTATGGTTAGCGGGAAATACAATGAGCAGTTCTTC
>NA|TRBJ2-1|TRBD2|TRBV7-9
CASSLATSGRASEQFF
TGTGCCAGCAGCTTAGCAACTAGCGGGAGGGCCTCTGAGCAGTTCTTC
>NA|TRBJ2-3|NA|TRBV18
CASSPTSLSDTQYF
TGTGCCAGCTCACCTACTAGTCTATCGGATACGCAGTATTTT
>NA|TRBJ2-1|TRBD2|TRBV5-4
CASSLAGGTYNEQFF
TGTGCCAGCAGCTTGGCGGGAGGGACCTACAATGAGCAGTTCTTC
>NA|TRBJ1-5|NA|TRBV9
CASSVGAYSNQPQHF
TGTGCCAGCAGCGTAGGGGCTTATAGCAATCAGCCCCAGCATTTT
>NA|TRBJ1-1|NA|TRBV5-1
CASSFRQNTEAFF
TGCGCCAGCAGCTTCAGACAGAACACTGAAGCTTTCTTT
>NA|TRBJ2-3|TRBD2|TRBV6-1
CASSEPSGRADTDTQYF
TGTGCCAGCAGTGAGCCTAGCGGGAGGGCCGACACAGATACGCAGTATTTT
>once|TRBJ2-7|NA|TRBV28
CASRGTGLTYEQYF
TGTGCCAGCAGGGGAACAGGCTTAACCTACGAGCAGTACTTC
>NA|TRBJ2-5|NA|TRBV6-5
CASSYVQGIETQYF
TGTGCCAGCAGTTACGTACAGGGAATCGAGACCCAGTACTTC
>NA|TRBJ1-2|TRBD1|TRBV27
CASRNTGTDLLGYTF
TGTGCCAGCAGAAATACCGGGACAGACCTTCTTGGCTACACCTTC
>NA|TRBJ2-3|NA|TRBV6-5
CASSPLTSTDTQYF
TGTGCCAGCAGCCCACTTACTAGCACAGATACGCAGTATTTT
>NA|TRBJ2-3|TRBD2|TRBV7-3
CASSLNLLAGARDTQYF
TGTGCCAGCAGCCTAAATTTACTAGCGGGAGCAAGAGATACGCAGTATTTT